The rows below give T cell receptor beta chains drawn from one sample of a study of regulatory T cells in long-lasting Graves disease. A single record per CDR3 protein comes from TCRdb applying MiXCR to the multiplex PCR reads. The sample comprises about 440,000 distinct CDR3 sequences, about a sixth of which are singletons, and about a quarter rests with the top ten. Another study also made use of these data, one on T cells in Graves' hyperthyroidism and ophthalmopathy.

The sample was peripheral blood mononuclear cells (PBMCs), taken at new diagnosis, from a patient treated with antithyroid drugs. The source is a woman aged 18-30 years with Graves disease. Both conserved end residues are part of each CDR3. The D gene is left open where the match is weak. Where a row states a size, it is once, few, many or the class of an expanded clone; other rows omit it.

len	j_gene	v_gene	abundance	d_gene	CDR3nt	CDR3aa
17	TRBJ1-1	TRBV5-4	.	.	TGTGCCAGCAGTACTCCGGGACATAGTTTAGTTGGAGGGGAAGCTTTCTTT	CASSTPGHSLVGGEAFF
15	TRBJ1-2	TRBV18	.	TRBD1	TGTGCCAGCTCACCACCGGGGACAGTCTCACTGGGCTACACCTTC	CASSPPGTVSLGYTF
16	TRBJ2-2	TRBV20-1	.	TRBD2	TGCAGTGCTAGAGCCCGGACTAGCGGGAGCACCGGGGAGCTGTTTTTT	CSARARTSGSTGELFF
19	TRBJ1-1	TRBV30	.	TRBD1	TGTGCCTGGAGTCTGCGGATTTGGGGACAGTCGGCTTTGAACACTGAAGCTTTCTTT	CAWSLRIWGQSALNTEAFF
16	TRBJ2-3	TRBV27	.	TRBD2	TGTGCCAGCAGTCCAAGACTAGCGGGGCTCACAGATACGCAGTATTTT	CASSPRLAGLTDTQYF
16	TRBJ2-7	TRBV20-1	.	.	TGCAGTGCTAGATCAGTACAGGGTTCGGTAACCTACGAGCAGTACTTC	CSARSVQGSVTYEQYF
15	TRBJ1-6	TRBV4-3	.	TRBD1	TGCGCCAGCAGCCAATCCACCACAGGGGGATTGCCCCTCCACTTT	CASSQSTTGGLPLHF
13	TRBJ1-5	TRBV27	.	.	TGTGCCAGCAGTCGACAGACCAATCAGCCCCAGCATTTT	CASSRQTNQPQHF
16	TRBJ2-5	TRBV5-1	few	.	TGCGCCAGCAGCTTGTTCGTTCAGGGGCTACAAGAGACCCAGTACTTC	CASSLFVQGLQETQYF
17	TRBJ2-1	TRBV5-1	.	TRBD2	TGCGCCAGCAGCTCTGGACTAGCGGGAGGGATGAGTAATGAGCAGTTCTTC	CASSSGLAGGMSNEQFF
14	TRBJ2-1	TRBV28	many	.	.	CASSSSTTYNEQFF
15	TRBJ2-1	TRBV3-1	many	.	TGTGCCAGCAGCCAAGAGAGTGGGGCGACGAATGAGCAGTTCTTC	CASSQESGATNEQFF
21	TRBJ2-7	TRBV10-3	.	TRBD2	TGTGCCATCAGTGAGTCTCTCGTCGGTAGCGGGAGGGCCGGTAGGTCCTACGAGCAGTACTTC	CAISESLVGSGRAGRSYEQYF
17	TRBJ2-1	TRBV18	few	.	TGTGCCAGCTCACCACTTCCCGGAGGGCCAAGAAACAATGAGCAGTTCTTC	CASSPLPGGPRNNEQFF
13	TRBJ2-3	TRBV28	.	.	TGTGCCAGCAGTTCAAGTACCACAGATACGCAGTATTTT	CASSSSTTDTQYF
14	TRBJ1-5	TRBV10-3	.	.	TGTGCCATCAGTGTAGGGGACAAGAATCAGCCCCAGCATTTT	CAISVGDKNQPQHF
14	TRBJ2-7	TRBV19	.	.	TGTGCCAGTAGTATTGTCCTCAACTCCTACGAGCAGTACTTC	CASSIVLNSYEQYF
15	TRBJ2-7	TRBV27	few	TRBD2	TGTGCCAGCAGTCCACTAGCGGGAGGGCTAAACGAGCAGTACTTC	CASSPLAGGLNEQYF
15	TRBJ2-1	TRBV18	.	TRBD2	TGTGCCAGCTCACCGGGGCTAGCGGGAAGGAATGAGCAGTTCTTC	CASSPGLAGRNEQFF
12	TRBJ2-1	TRBV6-5	few	.	TGTGCCAGCAGTTCGGACGGAAATGAGCAGTTCTTC	CASSSDGNEQFF
14	TRBJ2-3	TRBV3-1	many	.	TGTGCCAGCAGCCGCCGGGGGAGCACAGATACGCAGTATTTT	CASSRRGSTDTQYF
13	TRBJ2-1	TRBV28	.	.	TGTGCCAGCAGTTTTGTTAGCAGGGAGACCCGGTACTTC	CASSFVSRETRYF
16	TRBJ2-2	TRBV2	.	.	TGTGCCAGCAGTGAATGGGCTTCGCGACCCACCGGGGAGCTGTTTTTT	CASSEWASRPTGELFF
16	TRBJ2-7	TRBV28	few	TRBD1	TGTGCCAGCAGTAAACCGGGACAGGGGCGTACTTACGAGCAGTACTTC	CASSKPGQGRTYEQYF
17	TRBJ2-2	TRBV5-5	many	TRBD1	TGTGCCAGCAGCTGGCGCCCGGGGACAGCACACACCGGGGAGCTGTTTTTT	CASSWRPGTAHTGELFF
16	TRBJ1-5	TRBV2	many	.	TGTGCCAGCAGTGAAAGTCGCGGCGGTAGCAATCAGCCCCAGCATTTT	CASSESRGGSNQPQHF
14	TRBJ2-7	TRBV29-1	.	TRBD1	TGCAGCGTTGTTCCGACAGGGGGCTACTACGAGCAGTACTTC	CSVVPTGGYYEQYF
13	TRBJ2-7	TRBV12-3/TRBV12-4	many	.	TGTGCCAGCAGTTTAGAGGGTTCCCACGAGCAGTACTTC	CASSLEGSHEQYF
19	TRBJ2-1	TRBV20-1	many	TRBD2	TGCAGTGCTAGGACGGGACTTTGGAGCGGGGGGCTCTCCTACAATGAGCAGTTCTTC	CSARTGLWSGGLSYNEQFF
15	TRBJ2-1	TRBV7-2	many	TRBD2	TGTGCCAGCAGCGGGGGGACTAGCGGGAAGGTTGAGCAGTTCTTC	CASSGGTSGKVEQFF
14	TRBJ2-2	TRBV6-2/TRBV6-3	few	.	TGTGCCAGCAGTGCCCCAGCGAACACCGGGGAGCTGTTTTTT	CASSAPANTGELFF
13	TRBJ2-3	TRBV20-1	few	TRBD2	TGCAGTCAGCGGGAGGGCCCGACAGATACGCAGTATTTT	CSQREGPTDTQYF
16	TRBJ2-5	TRBV20-1	few	TRBD2	TGCAGTGCTAGAGTCCAGACTAGCGGGATGGGAGAGACCCAGTACTTC	CSARVQTSGMGETQYF
15	TRBJ2-7	TRBV27	few	.	TGTGCCAGCAGTTTAGGTTCCTCTTCTTTCTACGAGCAGTACTTC	CASSLGSSSFYEQYF
15	TRBJ2-2	TRBV2	.	.	TGTGCCAGCGCCTTTCAGCCAGGGGCGAGTGGGGAGCTGTTTTTT	CASAFQPGASGELFF
16	TRBJ2-7	TRBV7-6	many	.	TGTGCCAGCAGCTTAGCGCAGGGGGGACAGAGCTACGAGCAGTACTTC	CASSLAQGGQSYEQYF
15	TRBJ1-6	TRBV13	few	TRBD1	TGTGCCAGCAGCTTCTGGACAGGGACCAATTCACCCCTCCACTTT	CASSFWTGTNSPLHF
15	TRBJ2-2	TRBV30	few	TRBD1	TGTGCCTGGAGGAAAGACAGGGGGCGGACCGGGGAGCTGTTTTTT	CAWRKDRGRTGELFF
14	TRBJ2-7	TRBV18	few	.	TGTGCCAGCTCACCTTCCGGACCCCGGGGCGAGCAGTACTTC	CASSPSGPRGEQYF